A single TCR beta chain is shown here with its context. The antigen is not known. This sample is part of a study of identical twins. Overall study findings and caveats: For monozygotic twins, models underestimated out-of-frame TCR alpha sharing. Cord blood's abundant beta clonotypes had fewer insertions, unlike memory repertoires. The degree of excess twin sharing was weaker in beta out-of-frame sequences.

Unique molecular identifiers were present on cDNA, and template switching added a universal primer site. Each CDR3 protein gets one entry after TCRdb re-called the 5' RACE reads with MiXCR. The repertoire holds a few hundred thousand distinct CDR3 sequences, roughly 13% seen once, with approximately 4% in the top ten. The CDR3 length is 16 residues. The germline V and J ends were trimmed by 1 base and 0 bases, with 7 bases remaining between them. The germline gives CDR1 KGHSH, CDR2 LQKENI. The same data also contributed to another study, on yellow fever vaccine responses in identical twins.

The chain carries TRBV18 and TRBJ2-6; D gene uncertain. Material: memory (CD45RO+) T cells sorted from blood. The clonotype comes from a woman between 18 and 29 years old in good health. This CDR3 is CASSPRSSSGANVLTF. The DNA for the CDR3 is TGTGCCAGCTCACCACGAAGTAGCTCTGGGGCCAACGTCCTGACTTTC.